Given below is one T cell receptor beta chain in context. The data are from a study of blood T cell repertoires in COVID-19. Study summary: The analysed material was cDNA or gDNA that came from T cells, B-cell-depleted T cells, or PBMCs.

In the authors' workflow: Scientists estimated how many nucleated cells there were by amplifying reference gene primers. The data were produced by immunoSEQ multiplex PCR, yet TCRdb's version contains in-frame clones alone and is incomplete. The V and J calls and clone size were taken over from that table, and D and trimming were inferred from the DNA. The sample consists of roughly 78,000 clones, more than 75% of them appearing once. CDR1 is SGHVS and CDR2 is FNYEAQ in the germline V gene. The V and J ends lost 6 bases and 4 bases respectively, with 12 bases between them. There are 13 residues in the CDR3.

The sequence was collected from a woman aged 60-75 years with acute or convalescent COVID-19. The J gene is TRBJ1-1, the V gene TRBV7-6, with D uncertain. Source material: peripheral blood. The CDR3 DNA follows: TGTGCCAGCAGTTCCTCACGTAGCACTGAAGCTTTCTTT. Its translation: CASSSSRSTEAFF.